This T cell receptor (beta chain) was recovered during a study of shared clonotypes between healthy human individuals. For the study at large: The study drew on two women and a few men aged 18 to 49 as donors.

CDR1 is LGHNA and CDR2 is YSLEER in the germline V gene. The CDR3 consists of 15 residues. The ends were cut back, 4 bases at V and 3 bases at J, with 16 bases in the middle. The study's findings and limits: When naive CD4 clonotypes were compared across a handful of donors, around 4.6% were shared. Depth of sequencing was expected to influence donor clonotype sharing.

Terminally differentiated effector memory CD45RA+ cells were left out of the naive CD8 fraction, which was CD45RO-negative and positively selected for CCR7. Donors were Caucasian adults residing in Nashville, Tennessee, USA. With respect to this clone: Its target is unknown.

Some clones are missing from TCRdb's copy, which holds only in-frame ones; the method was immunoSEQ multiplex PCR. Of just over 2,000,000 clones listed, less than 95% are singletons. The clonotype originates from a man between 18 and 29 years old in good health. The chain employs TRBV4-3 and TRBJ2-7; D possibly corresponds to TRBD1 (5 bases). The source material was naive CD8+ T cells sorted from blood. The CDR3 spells CASSLRQGLNYEQYF. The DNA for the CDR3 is TGCGCCAGCAGCCTGCGGCAGGGTTTAAACTACGAGCAGTACTTC.